The clone carrying this T cell receptor beta chain occurred many times. Its specificity is unknown. The sample is drawn from a study of response to subunit inactivated influenza vaccine. Study conclusions and caveats: Authors suggested seasonal influenza vaccinations each recruit few new T cells.

MiXCR, run by TCRdb on the RT-PCR reads, gives a single entry per CDR3 protein. Among 500,000 to 600,000 distinct CDR3 sequences listed, 12% to 15% were seen once. The germline gives CDR1 SGHTA, CDR2 FQGNSA. V lost 2 bases and J lost 0, with 11 bases in between. This CDR3 spans 16 amino acids. Specimen: PBMCs from blood, collected roughly 12 days after vaccination. V usage is TRBV7-2 and J usage is TRBJ1-5; D uncertain. The receptor was derived from a man aged 45-60 years who received an inactivated influenza vaccine. The CDR3: CASSLLVASSNQPQHF. The CDR3 bases are TGTGCCAGCAGCTTACTCGTCGCGTCTAGCAATCAGCCCCAGCATTTT.